This T cell receptor (beta chain) was obtained from a study of T cells after yellow fever vaccination. Study as a whole: Fractions low in cell number were prepared with SMART-Seq v4 Ultra Low Input.

Looked up from germline, CDR1 is MNHNS and CDR2 is SASEGT. The CDR3 runs 15 residues. V dropped 7 bases and J dropped 1 base, with 16 bases sitting between them. Turning to this clonotype: Antigen: not known.

Study observations and caveats: Abundant clonotypes from the bulk population could have been carried over as contaminants into FACS-sorted repertoires. Although most clonotypes did not, a small share appeared in both CD4 and CD8 compartments.

Template switching by 5'RACE produced TCR cDNA, adding a universal primer site and UMIs. Via MiXCR, TCRdb re-called the 5' RACE reads, giving one row per CDR3 protein. The sample has under 700,000 distinct CDR3 sequences, roughly a sixth seen once. The starting material was PBMCs, obtained more than 4 days after the first yellow fever vaccination. The V gene is TRBV6-1, the J gene TRBJ1-1; D is possibly TRBD1 (6 bases). The TCR sequence derives from a man in his late teens or twenties who received the YFV17D yellow fever vaccine. CDR3: CASKKGGLGNTEAFF. CDR3 nucleotide sequence: TGTGCCAGCAAGAAGGGGGGGCTGGGGAACACTGAAGCTTTCTTT.